These 10 T cell receptor beta chains came from one sample sequenced in a study of identical twins. TCRdb reprocessed the 5' RACE reads via MiXCR and lists one record per CDR3 protein. The table records about 920,000 distinct CDR3 sequences, 9% to 15% of them present only once. These records were also assigned to another study, of yellow fever vaccine responses in identical twins.

The source material was PBMCs. These receptors were collected from a woman between 18 and 29 years old in good health.

There are many counts of this clonotype. The chain couples TRBV20-1 to TRBJ2-1, with D possibly TRBD2 on 6 matching bases. This CDR3 is 12 amino acids long. Germline assignment: CDR1 DFQATT and CDR2 SNEGSKA (reference sequence). Trimming shortened V by 3 bases and J by 16 bases, and 19 bases separated the two germline ends. The CDR3 nucleotides read TGCAGTGCTAGGGAGGGGATTCAGATTTATTTCTTC. It specifies CSAREGIQIYFF.

This clonotype was detected ten times or more. The chain uses TRBV7-9 and TRBJ2-1; D perhaps matches TRBD2 (5 bases). V dropped 2 bases and J dropped 0 bases, with 14 bases sitting between them. Per germline, CDR1 SEHNR and CDR2 FQNEAQ (reference sequence). CDR3 length equals 17 residues. The CDR3 coding sequence is TGTGCCAGCAGCTTATCGCTAGCTTTGAGCTCCTACAATGAGCAGTTCTTC. Translation: CASSLSLALSSYNEQFF.

In this sample, this clonotype turned up a few times. The V call is TRBV9, the J call TRBJ2-1; TRBD2 matches 9 bases. Per germline, CDR1 SGDLS and CDR2 YYNGEE. After removal of 0 bases from V and 9 bases from J, the junction contained 10 bases not matched to a gene. This CDR3 contains 16 residues. The CDR3 nucleotides are TGTGCCAGCAGCGTAGATCCTAGCGGGATTGAGGGTGAGCAGTTCTTC. It yields the protein CASSVDPSGIEGEQFF.

This clonotype was observed a few times. This rearrangement joins TRBV10-3 to TRBJ2-5; tentative D call: TRBD1 (6 bases). Germline V gives CDR1 ENHRY, CDR2 SYGVKD. The CDR3 consists of 14 residues. V was clipped by 10 bases and J by 2 bases, with 17 bases between them. The CDR3 reads CATRPGQPQETQYF. Here the CDR3 DNA reads TGTGCCACCCGGCCGGGACAACCACAAGAGACCCAGTACTTC.

This chain joins TRBV6-1 and TRBJ2-7; TRBD1 aligns across 7 bases. From germline, CDR1 is MNHNS and CDR2 SASEGT. The trim removed 6 bases at V and 0 bases at J, leaving 14 bases unmatched. The CDR3 spans 17 residues. This CDR3 reads CASRGAYGRGYSYEQYF. CDR3 in DNA: TGTGCCAGCAGGGGGGCTTATGGCAGGGGGTACTCCTACGAGCAGTACTTC.

This clonotype came up a few times. The genes are TRBV4-1 and TRBJ2-3; 8 bases agree with TRBD1. Germline trimming cut 3 bases from V and 7 bases from J; bases unmatched to any gene: 3. Germline CDR1 and CDR2: MGHRA and YSYEKL. This CDR3 has 13 residues. CDR3 sequence reads: CASSQDRAYTQYF. The CDR3 DNA sequence: TGCGCCAGCAGCCAGGACAGGGCATATACGCAGTATTTT.

This clonotype was seen ten or more times. This chain joins TRBV11-2 and TRBJ2-1; 12 positions agree with TRBD2. CDR1 is SGHAT, CDR2 FQNNGV, per germline. The CDR3 consists of 15 residues. V lost 2 bases to trimming and J lost 12 bases; unmatched junction nucleotides: 8. CDR3 region: CASSLLLAGGPGQFF. Here the CDR3 DNA reads TGTGCCAGCAGCTTACTCCTAGCGGGAGGGCCGGGGCAGTTCTTC.

Of note for this clonotype: The junction does not match germline at one end; this may be a read error. V is TRBV20-1 and J is TRBJ2-7; TRBD1 agrees at 9 bases. From germline, CDR1 is DFQATT and CDR2 SNEGSKA (reference sequence). This CDR3 has 16 amino acids. CDR3 amino acids: CCASGPGQGPSYEQYF. The CDR3 DNA is TGCTGTGCTAGTGGTCCCGGACAGGGGCCCTCCTACGAGCAGTACTTC.

In this sample, this clonotype turned up many times. The chain couples TRBV9 to TRBJ1-1, with a weak D call TRBD1 (5 bases). The V gene's germline CDR1 is SGDLS and CDR2 YYNGEE. V was cut by 0 bases and J by 5 bases, with 11 bases left in between. The CDR3 extends over 14 amino acids. CDR3 in amino acids: CASSVDQGGTEAFF. For the CDR3, the DNA is TGTGCCAGCAGCGTAGATCAGGGAGGGACTGAAGCTTTCTTT.

This clonotype was detected ten times or more. The chain carries TRBV7-9 and TRBJ2-5, with 7 bases that match TRBD1. In germline, CDR1 is SEHNR, CDR2 FQNEAQ (reference sequence). The CDR3 has 11 amino acids. The V gene end was trimmed by 5 bases and the J gene end by 14 bases; junction bases not matched to a gene: 8. CDR3 nucleotides: TGTGCCAGCAGCCAGGGACAGATTATTTACTTC. Protein product: CASSQGQIIYF.